The 14 T cell receptor beta chains given below trace back to one sample, sequenced in a study of CD8+ T cells in alopecia areata. Treatment defined: oral pan-JAK inhibitor, 5-10 mg twice daily. Extracted from the samples, RNA was reverse transcribed into cDNA to serve as the sequencing template. The data were produced by immunoSEQ multiplex PCR, yet TCRdb's version contains in-frame clones alone and is incomplete. The repertoire consists of around 60,000 clones, with around 42% occurring once and the leading ten covering about 20%. The sample was CD8+ T cells sorted from blood, taken at approximately week 36, from a patient treated with tofacitinib. These receptors all come from a human donor with alopecia areata.

The chain carries TRBV6-4 and TRBJ2-3; TRBD2 aligns across 7 bases. This CDR3 region has 15 residues. The junction had 6 bases not matched to a gene; V was cut back by 3 bases and J by 3 bases. Germline V gene data show CDR1 as MRHNA and CDR2 as SNTAGT. The CDR3 spells CASSDTGGSTDTQYF. CDR3 sequence (DNA): TGTGCCAGCAGTGATACGGGCGGGAGTACAGATACGCAGTATTTT.

This clone came up a few times. This chain uses TRBV4-3 with TRBJ2-7; D may be TRBD2 (5 bases). V was cut by 4 bases and J by 7 bases, with 14 bases left in between. The length of the CDR3 is 13 residues. Germline CDR1 reads LGHNA; CDR2 reads YSLEER. The CDR3 nucleotides are TGCGCCAGCAGCCTTGGGCTAGCCGGAGAGCAGTACTTC. Protein: CASSLGLAGEQYF.

The J gene is TRBJ2-1, the V gene TRBV13; 7 positions match TRBD2. The germline gives CDR1 PRHDT, CDR2 FYEKMQ (reference sequence). The trim removed 5 bases at V and 7 bases at J, leaving 2 bases unmatched. This CDR3 is built from 12 residues. CDR3 in DNA: TGTGCCAGCAGCCCAGCGGGAAATGAGCAGTTCTTC. It specifies CASSPAGNEQFF.

This clone occurred a few times. V and J are TRBV4-1 and TRBJ1-2, with TRBD1 identical over 9 bases. CDR1 MGHRA and CDR2 YSYEKL come from the germline V gene. V lost 7 bases, J lost 0 bases, and 6 bases stayed unmatched. The CDR3 runs 15 residues. The DNA of the CDR3 is TGCGCCAGCAACCCAAGGGACAGGGCTAACTATGGCTACACCTTC. Translating gives CASNPRDRANYGYTF.

The rearrangement uses TRBV9 and TRBJ2-3, with D uncertain. The CDR3 covers 16 residues. The germline V gene has CDR1 SGDLS and CDR2 YYNGEE. Trimming left V 0 bases short and J 2 bases short, with 13 bases between. This CDR3 reads CASSVGTLDATDTQYF. As DNA, the CDR3 is TGTGCCAGCAGCGTAGGGACCCTGGACGCCACAGATACGCAGTATTTT.

The chain carries TRBV29-1 and TRBJ2-5; D unclear. Germline CDR1 and CDR2: SQVTM and ANQGSEA. V dropped 0 bases and J dropped 2 bases, with 16 bases sitting between them. CDR3 length equals 16 residues. CDR3 loop: CSVEDEKPLLQETQYF. The CDR3 DNA reads TGCAGCGTTGAAGATGAGAAGCCGTTATTGCAAGAGACCCAGTACTTC.

The V call is TRBV13, the J call TRBJ1-1; D is unclear. This CDR3 region has 13 residues. From germline, CDR1 is PRHDT and CDR2 FYEKMQ (reference sequence). V lost 2 bases and J lost 1, with 5 bases in between. The CDR3 region is CASSLRENTEAFF. DNA of the CDR3: TGTGCCAGCAGCTTACGGGAGAACACTGAAGCTTTCTTT.

This sequence joins TRBV15 and TRBJ2-6, with TRBD2 as a possible D gene (5 bases). The V gene lost 5 bases and the J gene lost 3 bases, with 14 bases spanning the gap. The CDR3 contains 16 residues. CDR1 and CDR2 from the germline V gene are LNHNV and YYDKDF (reference sequence). The chain's CDR3 is CATSGAEGDGANVLTF. In nucleotides, the CDR3 is TGTGCCACCAGCGGTGCTGAGGGAGATGGGGCCAACGTCCTGACTTTC.

This clone was recorded a few times. CDR3 region: CASSHGTDYEQYF. The CDR3 DNA is TGTGCCAGCAGCCACGGGACGGACTACGAGCAGTACTTC. The chain combines TRBV7-9 with TRBJ2-7; D tentatively reads TRBD1 or TRBD2 (5 bases each). Germline CDR1 reads SEHNR; CDR2 reads FQNEAQ (reference sequence). CDR3 length equals 13 residues. V was shortened by 5 bases and J by 3 bases, with 11 bases between the two germline ends.

The CDR3 DNA sequence: TGTGCCAGCAGCCGGGACAGAATAGAAAAACTGTTTTTT. Residues: CASSRDRIEKLFF. The chain combines TRBV27 with TRBJ1-4, with 7 nucleotides matching TRBD1. In germline, CDR1 is MNHEY, CDR2 SMNVEV (reference sequence). CDR3 length: 13 amino acids. The V segment lost 6 bases and the J segment 8 bases; nucleotides outside the gene matches: 6.

This clone turned up a few times. The chain combines TRBV2 with TRBJ1-4; 9 nucleotides line up with TRBD1. Germline-derived CDR1 and CDR2 are SNHLY and FYNNEI. The CDR3 consists of 15 residues. V lost 4 bases and J lost 8; bases outside the gene matches: 8. CDR3 DNA sequence: TGTGCCAGCAGTGTTCGGGACAGGGACGGCGAAAAACTGTTTTTT. It translates to CASSVRDRDGEKLFF.

J is TRBJ2-4 and V is TRBV5-6; TRBD1 matches at 8 bases. Per germline, CDR1 SGHDT and CDR2 YYEEEE. V lost 2 bases and J lost 5; bases outside the gene matches: 3. The CDR3 length is 14 residues. This CDR3 is CASSFGQGQNIQYF. The CDR3, as DNA: TGTGCCAGCAGCTTCGGACAGGGCCAAAACATTCAGTACTTC.

The rearrangement uses TRBV10-3 and TRBJ1-1; D gene ambiguous. The CDR3 is 13 amino acids. Germline V gene sequence: CDR1 ENHRY, CDR2 SYGVKD. The V and J ends lost 7 bases and 3 bases respectively, with 12 bases between them. CDR3 bases: TGTGCCATCACGTCCTATGGGGACACTGAAGCTTTCTTT. Amino acid sequence: CAITSYGDTEAFF.

This rearrangement joins TRBV6-1 to TRBJ2-1; possibly TRBD2 for D (5 bases). Trimming took off 5 bases at V and 6 bases at J, with 8 bases between the two ends. The CDR3 sequence is 12 residues long. The germline gives CDR1 MNHNS, CDR2 SASEGT. CDR3 loop: CASSTLGNEQFF. CDR3 in DNA: TGTGCCAGCAGTACACTAGGCAATGAGCAGTTCTTC.